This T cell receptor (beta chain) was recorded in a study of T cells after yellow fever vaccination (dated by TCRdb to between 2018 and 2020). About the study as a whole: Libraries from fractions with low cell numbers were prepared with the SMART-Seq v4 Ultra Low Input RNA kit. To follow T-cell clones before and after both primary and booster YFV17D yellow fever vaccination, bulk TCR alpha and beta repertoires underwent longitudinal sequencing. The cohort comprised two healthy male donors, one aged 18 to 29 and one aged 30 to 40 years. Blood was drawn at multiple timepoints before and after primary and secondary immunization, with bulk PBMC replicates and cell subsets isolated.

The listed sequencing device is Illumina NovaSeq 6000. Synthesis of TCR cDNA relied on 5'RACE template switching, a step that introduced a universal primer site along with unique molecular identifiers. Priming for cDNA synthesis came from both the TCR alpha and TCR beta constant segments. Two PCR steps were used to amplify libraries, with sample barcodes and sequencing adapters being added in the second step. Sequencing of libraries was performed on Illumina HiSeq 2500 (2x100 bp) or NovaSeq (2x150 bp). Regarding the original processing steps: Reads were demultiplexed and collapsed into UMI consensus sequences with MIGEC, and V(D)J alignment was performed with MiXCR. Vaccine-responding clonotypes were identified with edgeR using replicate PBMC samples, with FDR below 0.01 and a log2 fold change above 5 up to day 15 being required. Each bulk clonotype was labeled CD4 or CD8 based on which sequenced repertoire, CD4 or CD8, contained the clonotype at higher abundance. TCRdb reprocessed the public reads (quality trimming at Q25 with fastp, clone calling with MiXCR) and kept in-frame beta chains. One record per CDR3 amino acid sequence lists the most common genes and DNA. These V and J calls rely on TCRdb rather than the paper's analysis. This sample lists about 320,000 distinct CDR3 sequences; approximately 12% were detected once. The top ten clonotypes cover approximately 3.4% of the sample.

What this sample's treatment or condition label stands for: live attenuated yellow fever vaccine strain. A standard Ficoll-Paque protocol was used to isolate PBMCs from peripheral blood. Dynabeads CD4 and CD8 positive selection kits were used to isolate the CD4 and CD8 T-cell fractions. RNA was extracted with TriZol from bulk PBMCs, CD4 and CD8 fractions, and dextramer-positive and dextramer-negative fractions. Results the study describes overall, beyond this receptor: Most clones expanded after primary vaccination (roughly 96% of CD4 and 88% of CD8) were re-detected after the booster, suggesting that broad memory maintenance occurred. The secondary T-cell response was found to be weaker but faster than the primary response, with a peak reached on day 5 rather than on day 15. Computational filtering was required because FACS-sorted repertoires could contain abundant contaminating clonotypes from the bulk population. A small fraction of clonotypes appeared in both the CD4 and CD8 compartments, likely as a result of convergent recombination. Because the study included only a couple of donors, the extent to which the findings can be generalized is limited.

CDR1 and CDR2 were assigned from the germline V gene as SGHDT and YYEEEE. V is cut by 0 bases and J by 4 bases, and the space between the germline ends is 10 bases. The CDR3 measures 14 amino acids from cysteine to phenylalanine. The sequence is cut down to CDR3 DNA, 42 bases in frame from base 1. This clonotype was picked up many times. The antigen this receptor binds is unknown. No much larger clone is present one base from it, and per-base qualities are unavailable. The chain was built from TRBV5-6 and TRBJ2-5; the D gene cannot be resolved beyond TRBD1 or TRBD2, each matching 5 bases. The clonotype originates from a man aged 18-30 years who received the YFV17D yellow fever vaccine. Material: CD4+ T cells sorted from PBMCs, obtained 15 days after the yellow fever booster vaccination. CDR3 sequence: CASSLAPGGETQYF. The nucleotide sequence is TGTGCCAGCAGCTTGGCCCCTGGGGGAGAGACCCAGTACTTC. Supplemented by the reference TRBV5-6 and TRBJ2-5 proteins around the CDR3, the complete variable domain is DAGVTQSPTHLIKTRGQQVTLRCSPKSGHDTVSWYQQALGQGPQFIFQYYEEEERQRGNFPDRFSGHQFPNYSSELNVNALLLGDSALYLCASSLAPGGETQYFGPGTRLLVL.